The clone carrying this TCR beta chain was detected only a few times. The CDR3 is 15 residues long. CDR1 SGHDN and CDR2 FVKESK come from the germline V gene. V gave up 5 bases and J gave up 6 bases, with 17 bases separating them. The data stem from a study of response to subunit inactivated influenza vaccine. TCRdb recomputed calls from the RT-PCR reads with MiXCR, one row per CDR3 protein. This table has 530,000 or so distinct CDR3 sequences, about an eighth appearing once. The clonotype was recovered from a man over 45 who received an inactivated influenza vaccine. The chain couples TRBV14 to TRBJ2-1; a weak D match, TRBD2 (6 bases). Sequenced here: PBMCs from blood, sampled on the day of vaccination. The CDR3 loop reads CASSFPGLLVNEQFF. CDR3 sequence (DNA): TGTGCCAGCAGCTTCCCGGGACTCCTTGTCAATGAGCAGTTCTTC.